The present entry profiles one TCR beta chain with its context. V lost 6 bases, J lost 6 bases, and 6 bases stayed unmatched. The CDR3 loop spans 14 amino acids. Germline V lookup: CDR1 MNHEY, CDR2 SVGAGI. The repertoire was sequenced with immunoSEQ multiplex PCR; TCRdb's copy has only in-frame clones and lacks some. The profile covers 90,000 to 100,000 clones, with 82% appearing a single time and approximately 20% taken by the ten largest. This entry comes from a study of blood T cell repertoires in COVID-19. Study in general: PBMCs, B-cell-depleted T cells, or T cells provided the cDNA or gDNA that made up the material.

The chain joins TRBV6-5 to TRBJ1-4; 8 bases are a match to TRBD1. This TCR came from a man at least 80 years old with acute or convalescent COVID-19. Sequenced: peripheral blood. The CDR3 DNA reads TGTGCCAGCAGAGGGACAGGACTTTATGAAAAACTGTTTTTT. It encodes CASRGTGLYEKLFF.